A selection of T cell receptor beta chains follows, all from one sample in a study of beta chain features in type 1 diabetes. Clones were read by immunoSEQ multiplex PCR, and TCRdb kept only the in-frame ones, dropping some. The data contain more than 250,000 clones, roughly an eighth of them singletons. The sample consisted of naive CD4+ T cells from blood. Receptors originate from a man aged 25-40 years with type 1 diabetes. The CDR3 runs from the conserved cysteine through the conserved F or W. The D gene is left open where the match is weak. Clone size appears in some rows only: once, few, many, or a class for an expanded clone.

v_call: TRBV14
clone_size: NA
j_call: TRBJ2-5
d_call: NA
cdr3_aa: CASSPYREETQYF
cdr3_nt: TGTGCCAGCAGCCCTTACAGGGAAGAGACCCAGTACTTC

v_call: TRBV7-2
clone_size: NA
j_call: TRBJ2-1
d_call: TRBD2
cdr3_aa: CASSNGVSGTNEQFF
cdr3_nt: TGTGCCAGCAGCAACGGGGTCAGCGGGACCAATGAGCAGTTCTTC

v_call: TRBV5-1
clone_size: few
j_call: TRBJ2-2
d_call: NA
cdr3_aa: CASSSGDPSNTGELFF
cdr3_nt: TGCGCCAGCAGCTCGGGTGACCCATCGAACACCGGGGAGCTGTTTTTT

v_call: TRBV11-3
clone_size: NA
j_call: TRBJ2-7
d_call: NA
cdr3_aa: CASSLTYSSSYEQYF
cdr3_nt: TGTGCCAGCAGCTTAACCTACAGCAGCTCCTACGAGCAGTACTTC

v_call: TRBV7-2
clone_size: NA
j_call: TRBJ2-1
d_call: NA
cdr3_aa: CASSLIRENTFF
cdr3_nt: TGTGCCAGCAGCTTAATTCGGGAGAATACGTTCTTC

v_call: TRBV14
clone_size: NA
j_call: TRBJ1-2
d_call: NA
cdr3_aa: CASSQDITRNYGYTF
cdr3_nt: TGTGCCAGCAGCCAAGATATTACCAGGAACTATGGCTACACCTTC

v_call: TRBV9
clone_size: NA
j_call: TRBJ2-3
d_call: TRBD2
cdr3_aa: CASSSGRASDTQYF
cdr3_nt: TGTGCCAGCAGCAGCGGGAGGGCCTCAGATACGCAGTATTTT

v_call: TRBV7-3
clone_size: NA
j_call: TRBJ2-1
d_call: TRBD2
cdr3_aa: CASSLLAGELEQFF
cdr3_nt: TGTGCCAGCAGCTTACTAGCGGGAGAACTTGAGCAGTTCTTC

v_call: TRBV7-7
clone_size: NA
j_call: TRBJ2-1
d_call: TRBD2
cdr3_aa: CASSSGLAVYNEQFF
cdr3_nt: TGTGCCAGCAGCTCGGGACTAGCGGTCTACAATGAGCAGTTCTTC

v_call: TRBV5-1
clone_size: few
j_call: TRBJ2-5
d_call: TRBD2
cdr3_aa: CASVAGGTQETQYF
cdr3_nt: TGCGCCAGCGTAGCGGGAGGAACCCAAGAGACCCAGTACTTC